The TCR beta chain under discussion was sequenced for a study of T-cell reconstitution after alpha-beta-depleted transplantation in children. CDR3 size: 18 residues. Germline-derived CDR1 and CDR2 are MNHEY and SMNVEV (reference sequence). The V and J ends lost 3 bases and 5 bases respectively, with 22 bases between them. It was with unique molecular identifiers that the TCRbeta library was prepared. TCRdb recomputed calls from the PCR reads with MiXCR, one row per CDR3 protein. Of roughly 180,000 distinct CDR3 sequences listed, 14% to 15% were seen once; the top ten hold around 13%. This receptor was taken from a human donor who donated a stem cell graft to a child with acute lymphoblastic leukemia. The chain combines TRBV27 with TRBJ1-4; no definite D call. The source material was PBMCs from the stem cell graft donor, sampled from the stem cell graft. The DNA for the CDR3 is TGTGCCAGCAGTTTTCTGCCCGTTGGCAACAATCCAAATGAAAAACTGTTTTTT. Translating gives CASSFLPVGNNPNEKLFF.